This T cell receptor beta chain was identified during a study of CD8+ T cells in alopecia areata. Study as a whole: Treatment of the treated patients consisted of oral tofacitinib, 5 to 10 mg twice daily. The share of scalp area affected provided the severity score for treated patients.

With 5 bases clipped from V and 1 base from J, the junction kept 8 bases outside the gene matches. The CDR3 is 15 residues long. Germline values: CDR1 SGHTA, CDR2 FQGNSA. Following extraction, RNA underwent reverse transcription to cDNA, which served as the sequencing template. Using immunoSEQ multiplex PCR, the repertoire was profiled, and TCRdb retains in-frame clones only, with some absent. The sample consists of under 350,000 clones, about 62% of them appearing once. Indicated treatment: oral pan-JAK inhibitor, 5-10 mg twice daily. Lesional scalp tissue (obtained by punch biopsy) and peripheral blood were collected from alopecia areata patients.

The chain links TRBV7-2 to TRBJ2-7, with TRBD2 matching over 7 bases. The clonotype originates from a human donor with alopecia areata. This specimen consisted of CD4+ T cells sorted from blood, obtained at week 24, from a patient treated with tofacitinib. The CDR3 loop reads CASSLGTNPSYEQYF. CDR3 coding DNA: TGTGCCAGCAGCCTTGGGACTAACCCTTCCTACGAGCAGTACTTC.